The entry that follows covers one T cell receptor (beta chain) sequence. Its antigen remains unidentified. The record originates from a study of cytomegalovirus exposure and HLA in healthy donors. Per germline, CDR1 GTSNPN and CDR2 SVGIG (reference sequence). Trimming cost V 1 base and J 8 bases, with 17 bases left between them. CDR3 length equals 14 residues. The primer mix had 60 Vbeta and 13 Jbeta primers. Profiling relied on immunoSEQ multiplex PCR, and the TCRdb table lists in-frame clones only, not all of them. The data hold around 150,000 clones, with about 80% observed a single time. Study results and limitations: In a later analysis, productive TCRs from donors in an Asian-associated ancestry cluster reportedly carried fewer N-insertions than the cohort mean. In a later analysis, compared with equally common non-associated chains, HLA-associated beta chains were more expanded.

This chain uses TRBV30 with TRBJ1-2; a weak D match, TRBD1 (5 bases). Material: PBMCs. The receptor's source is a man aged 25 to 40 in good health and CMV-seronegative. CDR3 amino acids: CAWSAGGTYGGYTF. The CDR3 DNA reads TGTGCCTGGAGTGCCGGCGGGACCTATGGGGGCTACACCTTC.